This is a list of T cell receptor beta chains from one sample in a study of shared clonotypes between healthy human individuals. This table comes from immunoSEQ multiplex PCR, and its TCRdb copy is limited to in-frame clones, with some not included. The table lists around 1.9 million clones, approximately 92% of them singletons, with under 2% in the top ten. Input material: naive CD8+ T cells from PBMCs. These receptors were taken from a man between 18 and 29 years old in good health. Some clones in this sample may be carry-over from other donors' samples. CDR3s include the opening cysteine and the closing phenylalanine or tryptophan. Fields, in order: J gene, clone size, CDR3 length, V gene, D gene, CDR3 protein, CDR3 DNA. D genes are given only for firm matches. The size of a clone is reported for some rows only, either as once, few or many, or as a class for expanded clones.

j_gene: TRBJ2-5
abundance: .
len: 16
v_gene: TRBV7-9
d_gene: TRBD2
CDR3aa: CASSLAGLAGQETQYF
CDR3nt: TGTGCCAGCAGCTTAGCCGGTCTAGCGGGGCAAGAGACCCAGTACTTC

j_gene: TRBJ1-5
abundance: .
len: 20
v_gene: TRBV28
d_gene: .
CDR3aa: CATLILAGGRLLDSNQPQHF
CDR3nt: TGTGCCACCCTGATTCTGGCGGGGGGGCGCCTCCTCGACAGCAATCAGCCCCAGCATTTT

j_gene: TRBJ1-1
abundance: .
len: 14
v_gene: TRBV15
d_gene: .
CDR3aa: CATSGYPRLAEAFF
CDR3nt: TGTGCCACCAGCGGCTACCCCAGGCTCGCTGAAGCTTTCTTT

j_gene: TRBJ2-2
abundance: .
len: 13
v_gene: TRBV5-6
d_gene: TRBD1
CDR3aa: CASRDRAAGELFF
CDR3nt: TGTGCCAGCAGGGACAGGGCGGCCGGGGAGCTGTTTTTT

j_gene: TRBJ1-4
abundance: .
len: 15
v_gene: TRBV29-1
d_gene: .
CDR3aa: CSVEAHTATNEKLFF
CDR3nt: TGCAGCGTTGAAGCCCACACCGCAACTAATGAAAAACTGTTTTTT

j_gene: TRBJ1-1
abundance: .
len: 15
v_gene: TRBV6-6
d_gene: .
CDR3aa: CASSYSVARNTEAFF
CDR3nt: TGTGCCAGCAGTTACTCGGTGGCCAGGAACACTGAAGCTTTCTTT

j_gene: TRBJ2-7
abundance: .
len: 12
v_gene: TRBV6-5
d_gene: .
CDR3aa: CASSPTGYEQYF
CDR3nt: TGTGCCAGCAGTCCTACGGGCTACGAGCAGTACTTC

j_gene: TRBJ2-1
abundance: .
len: 15
v_gene: TRBV2
d_gene: .
CDR3aa: CASSEGLSSYNEQFF
CDR3nt: TGTGCCAGCAGTGAAGGTTTGAGCTCCTACAATGAGCAGTTCTTC

j_gene: TRBJ2-1
abundance: .
len: 15
v_gene: TRBV7-6
d_gene: .
CDR3aa: CASSLGGSLGNEQFF
CDR3nt: TGTGCCAGCAGCTTAGGCGGGTCCCTTGGGAATGAGCAGTTCTTC

j_gene: TRBJ2-2
abundance: .
len: 13
v_gene: TRBV28
d_gene: .
CDR3aa: CASREGNTGELFF
CDR3nt: TGTGCCAGCAGGGAGGGTAACACCGGGGAGCTGTTTTTT

j_gene: TRBJ1-2
abundance: .
len: 16
v_gene: TRBV7-2
d_gene: .
CDR3aa: CASSLVKVTINYGYTF
CDR3nt: TGTGCCAGCAGCTTAGTAAAGGTCACAATCAACTATGGCTACACCTTC

j_gene: TRBJ1-2
abundance: .
len: 12
v_gene: TRBV5-1
d_gene: TRBD1
CDR3aa: CASTDRGYGYTF
CDR3nt: TGCGCCAGCACGGACAGGGGCTATGGCTACACCTTC

j_gene: TRBJ1-2
abundance: .
len: 15
v_gene: TRBV2
d_gene: .
CDR3aa: CASTTGSFLNYGYTF
CDR3nt: TGTGCCAGCACCACTGGCAGCTTCCTTAACTATGGCTACACCTTC

j_gene: TRBJ2-7
abundance: .
len: 17
v_gene: TRBV7-9
d_gene: .
CDR3aa: CASSPPPGERSSYEQYF
CDR3nt: TGTGCCAGCAGCCCCCCACCGGGGGAGCGGAGCTCCTACGAGCAGTACTTC

j_gene: TRBJ2-7
abundance: once
len: 14
v_gene: TRBV29-1
d_gene: TRBD2
CDR3aa: CSVGVAGVGYEQYF
CDR3nt: TGCAGCGTTGGGGTAGCGGGAGTCGGGTACGAGCAGTACTTC

j_gene: TRBJ1-5
abundance: .
len: 16
v_gene: TRBV28
d_gene: .
CDR3aa: CASSQTPPDSNQPQHF
CDR3nt: TGTGCCAGCAGTCAAACCCCACCCGATAGCAATCAGCCCCAGCATTTT

j_gene: TRBJ2-7
abundance: .
len: 13
v_gene: TRBV7-6
d_gene: .
CDR3aa: CASSLSVSYEQYF
CDR3nt: TGTGCCAGCAGCTTAAGCGTTTCCTACGAGCAGTACTTC

j_gene: TRBJ2-7
abundance: .
len: 13
v_gene: TRBV19
d_gene: .
CDR3aa: CASSTGDRYEQYF
CDR3nt: TGTGCCAGTAGTACGGGGGATCGGTACGAGCAGTACTTC

j_gene: TRBJ1-1
abundance: .
len: 15
v_gene: TRBV7-9
d_gene: TRBD1
CDR3aa: CASSQRQGANTEAFF
CDR3nt: TGTGCCAGCAGCCAGAGACAGGGGGCGAACACTGAAGCTTTCTTT

j_gene: TRBJ2-7
abundance: .
len: 16
v_gene: TRBV18
d_gene: TRBD2
CDR3aa: CASSLTGTSVPYEQYF
CDR3nt: TGTGCCAGCTCATTGACCGGGACTAGCGTTCCCTACGAGCAGTACTTC

j_gene: TRBJ2-7
abundance: few
len: 15
v_gene: TRBV25-1
d_gene: TRBD2
CDR3aa: CASRGPLAGLYEQYF
CDR3nt: TGTGCCAGCAGGGGACCGCTAGCGGGCCTCTACGAGCAGTACTTC

j_gene: TRBJ2-7
abundance: once
len: 12
v_gene: TRBV7-2
d_gene: .
CDR3aa: CASSLTGYEQYF
CDR3nt: TGTGCCAGCAGCTTAACAGGCTACGAGCAGTACTTC

j_gene: TRBJ2-4
abundance: .
len: 15
v_gene: TRBV6-5
d_gene: .
CDR3aa: CASSTFSGYKNIQYF
CDR3nt: TGTGCCAGCAGTACCTTTAGCGGATACAAAAACATTCAGTACTTC

j_gene: TRBJ2-5
abundance: .
len: 12
v_gene: TRBV6-6
d_gene: TRBD2
CDR3aa: CASSSPGREQYF
CDR3nt: TGTGCCAGCAGTTCTCCAGGGAGGGAGCAGTACTTC

j_gene: TRBJ2-7
abundance: .
len: 18
v_gene: TRBV27
d_gene: .
CDR3aa: CASGPSRVRGPNIHEQYF
CDR3nt: TGTGCCAGCGGGCCTAGTAGGGTACGTGGTCCCAACATTCACGAGCAGTACTTC

j_gene: TRBJ1-1
abundance: .
len: 14
v_gene: TRBV21-1
d_gene: .
CDR3aa: CASSKDSLNTEAFF
CDR3nt: TGTGCCAGCAGCAAAGACAGTTTGAACACTGAAGCTTTCTTT

j_gene: TRBJ1-2
abundance: .
len: 13
v_gene: TRBV9
d_gene: .
CDR3aa: CASSPSDRNGYTF
CDR3nt: TGTGCCAGCAGCCCCAGTGACAGGAATGGCTACACCTTC

j_gene: TRBJ2-1
abundance: .
len: 10
v_gene: TRBV27
d_gene: .
CDR3aa: CASGGSEQFF
CDR3nt: TGTGCCAGCGGGGGTAGTGAGCAGTTCTTC

j_gene: TRBJ2-3
abundance: .
len: 15
v_gene: TRBV19
d_gene: .
CDR3aa: CASSIVLEATDTQYF
CDR3nt: TGTGCCAGTAGTATAGTGCTGGAAGCAACAGATACGCAGTATTTT

j_gene: TRBJ2-1
abundance: .
len: 16
v_gene: TRBV15
d_gene: .
CDR3aa: CATSAWTETPYNEQFF
CDR3nt: TGTGCCACCAGCGCGTGGACGGAGACCCCTTACAATGAGCAGTTCTTC

j_gene: TRBJ2-3
abundance: .
len: 12
v_gene: TRBV5-1
d_gene: .
CDR3aa: CASSLEPSVWYF
CDR3nt: TGCGCCAGCAGCTTGGAGCCTAGCGTCTGGTATTTT

j_gene: TRBJ2-5
abundance: .
len: 14
v_gene: TRBV2
d_gene: .
CDR3aa: CASSESTPQETQYF
CDR3nt: TGTGCCAGCAGTGAATCGACCCCTCAAGAGACCCAGTACTTC

j_gene: TRBJ2-7
abundance: .
len: 15
v_gene: TRBV29-1
d_gene: .
CDR3aa: CSVEDPLGTPREQYF
CDR3nt: TGCAGCGTTGAAGATCCCCTAGGCACCCCGCGGGAGCAGTACTTC

j_gene: TRBJ2-7
abundance: .
len: 15
v_gene: TRBV27
d_gene: TRBD1
CDR3aa: CASSTPGQGYYEQYF
CDR3nt: TGTGCCAGCAGCACCCCGGGACAGGGATACTACGAGCAGTACTTC

j_gene: TRBJ2-2
abundance: .
len: 15
v_gene: TRBV7-9
d_gene: .
CDR3aa: CASSQGQELTGELFF
CDR3nt: TGTGCCAGCAGCCAGGGCCAGGAACTCACCGGGGAGCTGTTTTTT

j_gene: TRBJ2-3
abundance: .
len: 20
v_gene: TRBV5-1
d_gene: TRBD2
CDR3aa: CASSNPGLAGRVFPTDTQYF
CDR3nt: TGCGCCAGCAGCAATCCGGGACTAGCGGGAAGGGTGTTTCCCACAGATACGCAGTATTTT

j_gene: TRBJ2-7
abundance: .
len: 15
v_gene: TRBV30
d_gene: .
CDR3aa: CAWTDRIFSSYEQYF
CDR3nt: TGTGCCTGGACAGACCGGATCTTTAGCTCCTACGAGCAGTACTTC

j_gene: TRBJ2-1
abundance: .
len: 14
v_gene: TRBV2
d_gene: .
CDR3aa: CASSDHMDVNEQFF
CDR3nt: TGTGCCAGCAGTGACCACATGGACGTCAATGAGCAGTTCTTC

j_gene: TRBJ2-2
abundance: .
len: 16
v_gene: TRBV6-1
d_gene: TRBD1
CDR3aa: CASSEFGQGTAGELFF
CDR3nt: TGTGCCAGCAGTGAATTCGGACAGGGGACAGCCGGGGAGCTGTTTTTT

j_gene: TRBJ2-3
abundance: .
len: 16
v_gene: TRBV14
d_gene: .
CDR3aa: CASSQDTRRAPDTQYF
CDR3nt: TGTGCCAGCAGCCAAGATACGAGACGGGCACCAGATACGCAGTATTTT

j_gene: TRBJ2-7
abundance: .
len: 13
v_gene: TRBV7-9
d_gene: .
CDR3aa: CASSPLGSYEQYF
CDR3nt: TGTGCCAGCAGCCCCCTCGGCTCCTACGAGCAGTACTTC

j_gene: TRBJ2-6
abundance: .
len: 19
v_gene: TRBV4-2
d_gene: TRBD1
CDR3aa: CASSQDWRTGVGGANVLTF
CDR3nt: TGTGCCAGCAGCCAAGATTGGAGGACAGGGGTTGGTGGGGCCAACGTCCTGACTTTC

j_gene: TRBJ1-5
abundance: .
len: 15
v_gene: TRBV27
d_gene: .
CDR3aa: CASSSGTDRGQPQHF
CDR3nt: TGTGCCAGCAGTTCTGGGACTGACCGGGGACAGCCCCAGCATTTT

j_gene: TRBJ1-2
abundance: .
len: 13
v_gene: TRBV25-1
d_gene: .
CDR3aa: CASRDGTNYGYTF
CDR3nt: TGTGCCAGCAGAGACGGAACTAACTATGGCTACACCTTC

j_gene: TRBJ2-1
abundance: .
len: 16
v_gene: TRBV29-1
d_gene: .
CDR3aa: CSVEGRAAGSYNEQFF
CDR3nt: TGCAGCGTTGAAGGCCGGGCCGCTGGCTCCTACAATGAGCAGTTCTTC

j_gene: TRBJ1-1
abundance: once
len: 14
v_gene: TRBV5-1
d_gene: .
CDR3aa: CASSLGRGPAEAFF
CDR3nt: TGCGCCAGCAGCTTGGGCAGGGGTCCAGCTGAAGCTTTCTTT

j_gene: TRBJ2-1
abundance: .
len: 14
v_gene: TRBV19
d_gene: TRBD2
CDR3aa: CASSSLAGVVEQFF
CDR3nt: TGTGCCAGTAGTAGTCTAGCGGGAGTAGTTGAGCAGTTCTTC

j_gene: TRBJ1-1
abundance: .
len: 13
v_gene: TRBV7-9
d_gene: .
CDR3aa: CASRRNLNTEAFF
CDR3nt: TGTGCCAGCAGACGAAATCTGAACACTGAAGCTTTCTTT

j_gene: TRBJ2-7
abundance: .
len: 14
v_gene: TRBV6-5
d_gene: TRBD1
CDR3aa: CASSYRDSTYEQYF
CDR3nt: TGTGCCAGCAGTTACCGGGACAGTACCTACGAGCAGTACTTC

j_gene: TRBJ2-7
abundance: .
len: 12
v_gene: TRBV29-1
d_gene: .
CDR3aa: CSVGHPDYEQYF
CDR3nt: TGCAGCGTTGGCCACCCCGATTACGAGCAGTACTTC

j_gene: TRBJ1-1
abundance: few
len: 11
v_gene: TRBV29-1
d_gene: .
CDR3aa: CSVEIRPEAFF
CDR3nt: TGCAGCGTTGAAATAAGGCCTGAAGCTTTCTTT

j_gene: TRBJ2-5
abundance: .
len: 14
v_gene: TRBV11-2
d_gene: .
CDR3aa: CASSLATIVKTQYF
CDR3nt: TGTGCCAGCAGCTTAGCGACTATTGTAAAGACCCAGTACTTC

j_gene: TRBJ2-7
abundance: .
len: 16
v_gene: TRBV27
d_gene: TRBD2
CDR3aa: CASSSPGLVGGYEQYF
CDR3nt: TGTGCCAGCAGTTCCCCGGGACTAGTTGGTGGCTACGAGCAGTACTTC

j_gene: TRBJ1-2
abundance: .
len: 15
v_gene: TRBV19
d_gene: .
CDR3aa: CASSIVGISNYGYTF
CDR3nt: TGTGCCAGTAGTATAGTTGGGATTTCTAACTATGGCTACACCTTC